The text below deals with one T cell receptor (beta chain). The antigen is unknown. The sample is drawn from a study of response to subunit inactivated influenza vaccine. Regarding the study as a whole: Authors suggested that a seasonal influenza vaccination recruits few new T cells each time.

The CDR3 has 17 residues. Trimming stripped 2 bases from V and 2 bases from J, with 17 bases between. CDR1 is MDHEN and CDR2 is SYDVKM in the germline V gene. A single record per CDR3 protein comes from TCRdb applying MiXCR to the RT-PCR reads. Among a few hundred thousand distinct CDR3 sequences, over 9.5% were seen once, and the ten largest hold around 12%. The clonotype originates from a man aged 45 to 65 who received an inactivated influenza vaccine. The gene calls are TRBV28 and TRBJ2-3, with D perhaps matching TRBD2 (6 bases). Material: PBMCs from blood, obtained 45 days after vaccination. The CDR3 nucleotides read TGTGCCAGCAGTTTACAAATAGCGGCTTATCTCACAGATACGCAGTATTTT. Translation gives CASSLQIAAYLTDTQYF.